This note documents a single T cell receptor beta chain sequence. This record comes from a study of blood T cell repertoires in COVID-19. Looking at the study overall: COVID-19 samples, acute and convalescent, were from the United States, Italy and Spain. T cells, B-cell-depleted T cells, or PBMCs provided the cDNA or gDNA that served as material.

Seattle's enrolled individuals joined amid active infection and were then monitored longitudinally. Produced via immunoSEQ multiplex PCR; TCRdb's table is partial and in-frame only. Here the sample spans more than 25,000 clones, approximately 85% being singletons. The V gene lost 7 bases and the J gene lost 2 bases, with 12 bases spanning the gap. In germline, CDR1 is SGHRS, CDR2 YFSETQ. The CDR3 sequence is 14 residues long. The V gene is TRBV5-1, the J gene TRBJ2-2; weak D call: TRBD2 (6 bases). The receptor's source is a woman of 80 years or more with COVID-19, enrolled during active disease. The sequenced sample was peripheral blood. The CDR3 reads CASSRGSNTGELFF. CDR3 nucleotide sequence: TGCGCCAGCTCCCGGGGGAGCAACACCGGGGAGCTGTTTTTT.